This passage covers 19 T cell receptor beta chains from one sample sequenced in a study of blood T cell repertoires in COVID-19. TCRdb keeps only in-frame clones here, not all; method: immunoSEQ multiplex PCR. In the table there are 300,000 to 350,000 clones, 70% to 90% of which are singletons. The sequenced sample consisted of PBMCs or T cells enriched from blood (not recorded which). These receptors originate from a woman between 40 and 55 years old with acute COVID-19.

This chain uses TRBV6-4 with TRBJ2-6; a weak D match, TRBD1 (6 bases). V was shortened by 6 bases and J by 0 bases, with 24 bases between the two germline ends. Germline lookup yields CDR1 MRHNA and CDR2 SNTAGT. The CDR3 has 20 amino acids. The CDR3 spells CASSESGFPTGHSGANVLTF. For the CDR3, the DNA is TGTGCCAGCAGCGAGTCTGGGTTTCCGACAGGACACTCTGGGGCCAACGTCCTGACTTTC.

The rearrangement joins TRBV7-8 to TRBJ2-2; the match to TRBD2 covers 8 bases. CDR1 and CDR2 (germline): SGHVS, FQNEAQ. V shed 1 base, J shed 7 bases, and the junction held 8 bases outside the gene matches. This CDR3 contains 16 residues. The CDR3 loop is CASSLVLRGRHGELFF. For the CDR3, the DNA is TGTGCCAGCAGCTTAGTGTTGCGCGGGAGGCACGGGGAGCTGTTTTTT.

This clone has a single count. The chain is built from TRBV9 and TRBJ2-1, with D uncertain. Trimming removed 5 bases from V and 0 bases from J, with 9 bases in between. This CDR3 spans 14 amino acids. Germline CDR1 is SGDLS and CDR2 is YYNGEE. CDR3 bases: TGTGCCAGCAGGCAAGACTCCTCCTACAATGAGCAGTTCTTC. Its protein product is CASRQDSSYNEQFF.

The chain recombines TRBV7-2 with TRBJ1-5; the D gene is possibly TRBD1 (5 bases). Trimming pared 3 bases from V and 2 bases from J, leaving 11 bases between. Germline-derived CDR1 and CDR2 are SGHTA and FQGNSA. This CDR3 is 15 amino acids long. The CDR3 coding sequence is TGTGCCAGCAGCTTGAAGCAGGGTGGCAATCAGCCCCAGCATTTT. This encodes CASSLKQGGNQPQHF.

The chain has TRBV19 and TRBJ1-1, with 9 bases matching TRBD1. The CDR3 runs to 14 residues. J gave up 10 bases and V 6 bases, and 12 bases lay outside the gene matches. Per germline, CDR1 LNHDA and CDR2 SQIVND (reference sequence). CDR3 nucleotides: TGTGCCAGTAGAGGGGGACAGGGTGAAATGAGAGCTTTCTTT. Its translation: CASRGGQGEMRAFF.

The V gene is TRBV7-9, the J gene TRBJ2-2, with TRBD2 as a possible D gene (5 bases). The CDR3 runs to 16 residues. The V and J ends lost 1 base and 0 bases respectively, with 9 bases between them. In germline, CDR1 is SEHNR, CDR2 FQNEAQ (reference sequence). CDR3 region: CASSLGETTNTGELFF. The CDR3 region has the DNA TGTGCCAGCAGCTTAGGGGAGACTACGAACACCGGGGAGCTGTTTTTT.

V and J are TRBV15 and TRBJ2-1, with TRBD2 identical over 9 bases. CDR1 LNHNV and CDR2 YYDKDF come from the germline V gene (reference sequence). CDR3 size: 15 residues. J lost 7 bases, V lost 3 bases, and 7 bases had no gene match. The CDR3: CATSSWTSDRNEQFF. CDR3 bases: TGTGCCACCAGCAGTTGGACTAGCGACCGAAATGAGCAGTTCTTC.

The chain combines TRBV7-8 with TRBJ1-2; 8 bases are a match to TRBD1. Germline CDR1 is SGHVS and CDR2 is FQNEAQ. V was pared by 1 base and J by 5 bases, with 9 bases of the junction left unmatched. CDR3 length equals 16 residues. In DNA, the CDR3 is TGTGCCAGCAGCTTAGGCGGACAGGGTCCCCGTTATGGCTACACCTTC. Amino acid sequence: CASSLGGQGPRYGYTF.

The V and J genes are TRBV7-9 and TRBJ1-2; 8 bases line up with TRBD1. This CDR3 has 15 amino acids. V lost 5 bases, J lost 3 bases, and 8 bases stayed unmatched. Germline lookup yields CDR1 SEHNR and CDR2 FQNEAQ (reference sequence). This chain's CDR3 is CASSRLRDRYYGYTF. As DNA, the CDR3 is TGTGCCAGCAGCCGCCTCCGGGACAGGTACTATGGCTACACCTTC.

The rearrangement uses TRBV11-2 and TRBJ1-1, with 11 bases identical to TRBD1. This CDR3 spans 15 amino acids. V dropped 5 bases and J dropped 4; count of bases not matched to a gene: 6. Per germline, CDR1 SGHAT and CDR2 FQNNGV. As DNA, the CDR3 is TGTGCCAGCAGCCCAACAGGGACAGGGGGCACTGAAGCTTTCTTT. Its translation is CASSPTGTGGTEAFF. Combining the CDR3 with reference TRBV11-2 and TRBJ1-1 gives the whole variable domain EAGVAQSPRYKIIEKRQSVAFWCNPISGHATLYWYQQILGQGPKLLIQFQNNGVVDDSQLPKDRFSAERLKGVDSTLKIQPAKLEDSAVYLCASSPTGTGGTEAFFGQGTRLTVV.

This sequence joins TRBV6-4 and TRBJ1-4; D is uncertain. Germline V gene data show CDR1 as MRHNA and CDR2 as SNTAGT. The CDR3 contains 13 residues. V was cut by 4 bases and J by 8 bases, with 11 bases left in between. CDR3 bases: TGTGCCAGCAGTGTGGAGAGCGGAGAAAAACTGTTTTTT. This translates into CASSVESGEKLFF.

V is TRBV5-5 and J is TRBJ2-5; TRBD1 matches 8 bases. Trimming at V came to 4 bases and at J to 4 bases, leaving 15 bases not matched to a gene. Germline V CDR1 and CDR2: SGHKS, YYEKEE (reference sequence). This CDR3 region has 17 residues. The CDR3 is CASSLPRGTGFIETQYF. The CDR3, as DNA: TGTGCCAGCAGCCTTCCCCGCGGGACAGGTTTCATAGAGACCCAGTACTTC.

This chain links TRBV27 with TRBJ1-1, with a weak D call TRBD1 (5 bases). Germline loops: CDR1 MNHEY, CDR2 SMNVEV (reference sequence). Trimming removed 5 bases at V and 1 base at J, with 8 bases between. The CDR3 sequence is 13 residues long. CDR3 region: CASSRGKNTEAFF. In DNA, the CDR3 is TGTGCCAGCAGTAGGGGAAAGAACACTGAAGCTTTCTTT.

This CDR3 reads CASSVGTGQLGIQYF. The CDR3 bases are TGTGCCAGCAGCGTAGGGACAGGACAATTGGGCATTCAGTACTTC. The rearrangement joins TRBV9 to TRBJ2-4; 7 bases are shared with TRBD1. With V trimmed by 0 bases and J by 9 bases, 9 bases remained unmatched. Germline V gene data show CDR1 as SGDLS and CDR2 as YYNGEE. The CDR3 consists of 15 residues. The whole variable domain, remainder taken from reference TRBV9 and TRBJ2-4, is DSGVTQTPKHLITATGQRVTLRCSPRSGDLSVYWYQQSLDQGLQFLIQYYNGEERAKGNILERFSAQQFPDLHSELNLSSLELGDSALYFCASSVGTGQLGIQYFGAGTRLSVL.

The chain carries TRBV5-1 and TRBJ1-1, with D perhaps TRBD1 (5 bases). Between the trimmed V and J ends, which lost 2 bases and 13 bases, there was a span of 15 bases. Germline lookup yields CDR1 SGHRS and CDR2 YFSETQ. The CDR3 extends over 12 amino acids. CDR3 amino acids: CASSLGDNVFFF. The CDR3 coding sequence is TGCGCCAGCAGCTTAGGGGATAATGTGTTTTTCTTT.

The rearrangement uses TRBV7-2 and TRBJ2-1; 10 bases are a match to TRBD1. V shed 1 base, J shed 8 bases, and the junction held 2 bases outside the gene matches. CDR3 length: 14 amino acids. CDR1 is SGHTA and CDR2 is FQGNSA in the germline V gene. This chain's CDR3 is CASSLGQGAYEQFF. The CDR3 nucleotides read TGTGCCAGCAGCTTAGGACAGGGGGCTTATGAGCAGTTCTTC.

The V call is TRBV7-2, the J call TRBJ2-5, with 7 bases fitting TRBD1. J gave up 4 bases and V 5 bases, and 22 bases lay outside the gene matches. This CDR3 has 19 residues. Germline-derived CDR1 and CDR2 are SGHTA and FQGNSA. The CDR3 sequence is CASSGNRGSVYQRSETQYF. In nucleotides, the CDR3 is TGTGCCAGCAGCGGGAACAGGGGTTCTGTTTACCAGCGATCAGAGACCCAGTACTTC. Together with reference TRBV7-2 and TRBJ2-5, the CDR3 gives the full variable domain: GAGVSQSPSNKVTEKGKDVELRCDPISGHTALYWYRQSLGQGLEFLIYFQGNSAPDKSGLPSDRFSAERTGGSVSTLTIQRTQQEDSAVYLCASSGNRGSVYQRSETQYFGPGTRLLVL.

The chain employs TRBV9 and TRBJ2-7, with 8 nucleotides matching TRBD2. V trimming: 3 bases; J trimming: 6 bases; junction bases outside the gene matches: 17. The CDR3 totals 17 residues. Germline CDR1 and CDR2: SGDLS and YYNGEE. The CDR3 here is CASSASNKRERAPEQYF. The CDR3 DNA reads as TGTGCCAGCAGCGCAAGTAACAAGCGGGAGAGGGCCCCCGAGCAGTACTTC.

In its sample, this clone was seen once. This chain joins TRBV7-2 and TRBJ2-3, with a tentative D call TRBD2 (6 bases). The V gene's germline CDR1 is SGHTA and CDR2 FQGNSA. Trimming stripped 1 base from V and 2 bases from J, with 13 bases between. The CDR3 sequence is 16 residues long. Here the CDR3 DNA reads TGTGCCAGCAGCTTAGTTGGCGGGAAGAACACAGATACGCAGTATTTT. Translated: CASSLVGGKNTDTQYF.